These 24 T cell receptor beta chains share one sample of origin, sequenced in a study of vaccination and CD4 T cells after COVID-19 (dated by TCRdb to about 2022). Receptors were amplified or captured by PCR. Data came from an Illumina iSeq 100. At the Johns Hopkins FTIC core, DNA from the cultured CD4+ T cells underwent TCR sequencing with the Oncomine TCR Beta short-read assay. Through fastp at Q25 and MiXCR, TCRdb rebuilt clones from the public reads, retaining in-frame beta chains. For every CDR3 protein sequence, its rows merge into one entry that carries the most common genes and DNA. Across this sample there are about 20,000 distinct CDR3 sequences, with around 63% seen only once. The ten largest account for around 3.8% of the sample. The meaning of the sample's treatment or condition label: approximately 10-day PBMC culture with coronavirus spike peptide pools or control peptides (ViraFEST assay).

Antigens for these TCRs are unknown. The sequenced material came from CD4+ T cells from blood, cultured in vitro. The receptors were gathered from a human donor who had recovered from COVID-19.

The V call is TRBV28, the J call TRBJ1-2; D unclear. Per germline, CDR1 MDHEN and CDR2 SYDVKM. The V gene lost 6 bases and the J gene lost 4 bases, with 18 bases spanning the gap. CDR3 length: 15 amino acids. CDR3: CASRAPERPLYGYTF. The CDR3 DNA follows: TGTGCCAGCAGGGCCCCGGAAAGACCCCTCTATGGCTACACCTTC.

This CDR3 reads CASSLYLGGSMGELFF. The CDR3 nucleotides read TGTGCCAGCAGTTTATATCTAGGGGGCAGCATGGGGGAGCTGTTTTTT. The chain links TRBV28 to TRBJ2-2; TRBD1 aligns across 7 bases. With 1 base clipped from V and 8 bases from J, the junction kept 10 bases outside the gene matches. The CDR3 consists of 16 residues. Per the germline V gene, CDR1 is MDHEN and CDR2 is SYDVKM. The whole variable domain, remainder taken from reference TRBV28 and TRBJ2-2, is DVKVTQSSRYLVKRTGEKVFLECVQDMDHENMFWYRQDPGLGLRLIYFSYDVKMKEKGDIPEGYSVSREKKERFSLILESASTNQTSMYLCASSLYLGGSMGELFFGEGSRLTVL.

The chain employs TRBV19 and TRBJ1-6; TRBD1 matches at 7 bases. J gave up 9 bases and V 8 bases, and 7 bases lay outside the gene matches. The germline gives CDR1 LNHDA, CDR2 SQIVND (reference sequence). CDR3 length: 13 amino acids. The DNA for the CDR3 is TGTGCCAGTTCCCGGACAGGAAGTTCACCCCTCCACTTT. It is translated as CASSRTGSSPLHF.

This clonotype was detected only a few times. The rearrangement uses TRBV6-5 and TRBJ1-1, with a weak D call TRBD1 (6 bases). This CDR3 contains 15 residues. Germline CDR1 MNHEY, CDR2 SVGAGI. The V and J ends lost 0 bases and 5 bases respectively, with 13 bases between them. The DNA of the CDR3 is TGTGCCAGCAGTTACTCAGAGAGGGGGTGGACTGAAGCTTTCTTT. Translating gives CASSYSERGWTEAFF.

In this sample, this clonotype turned up once. This chain links TRBV7-9 with TRBJ2-2; D is unclear. V was clipped by 3 bases and J by 4 bases, with 3 bases between them. There are 12 residues in the CDR3. Germline V gives CDR1 SEHNR, CDR2 FQNEAQ (reference sequence). The CDR3 sequence: CASSLPTGELFF. The CDR3 nucleotides are TGTGCCAGCAGCTTGCCCACCGGGGAGCTGTTTTTT.

The V call is TRBV20-1, the J call TRBJ1-1; a weak D match, TRBD1 (5 bases). Germline lookup yields CDR1 DFQATT and CDR2 SNEGSKA (reference sequence). The CDR3 sequence is 13 residues long. V was shortened by 7 bases and J by 4 bases, with 16 bases between the two germline ends. The CDR3 DNA reads TGCAGTGTCCCTGGCAGGGCTGGCACTGAAGCTTTCTTT. This codes for CSVPGRAGTEAFF.

The chain has TRBV7-2 and TRBJ2-7, with 8 positions matching TRBD2. The CDR3 is made up of 12 amino acids. V gave up 2 bases and J gave up 11 bases; unmatched junction bases: 5. Germline V lookup: CDR1 SGHTA, CDR2 FQGNSA. DNA for the CDR3: TGTGCCAGCAGCTTAACCCCGGGGGGGGAGTACTTC. It codes for CASSLTPGGEYF.

The J gene is TRBJ2-1, the V gene TRBV20-1; D unresolved. Germline CDR1 DFQATT, CDR2 SNEGSKA (reference sequence). Trimming pared 5 bases from V and 3 bases from J, leaving 17 bases between. CDR3 length: 15 residues. The CDR3: CSAGTPSQFYNEQFF. CDR3 bases: TGCAGTGCTGGCACCCCTTCGCAGTTCTACAATGAGCAGTTCTTC.

V is TRBV20-1 and J is TRBJ1-5; D is perhaps TRBD1 (5 bases). The CDR3 consists of 15 residues. Germline V gene lookup returns CDR1 DFQATT and CDR2 SNEGSKA (reference sequence). The V end lost 4 bases, the J end lost 4 bases, and 17 bases lay between the germline ends. The CDR3: CSAIPPGRTNQPQHF. The CDR3 DNA reads TGCAGTGCTATCCCGCCGGGACGGACAAATCAGCCCCAGCATTTT.

V gene TRBV6-2 or TRBV6-3 combines with J gene TRBJ2-7, with unresolved D. CDR3 size: 14 residues. V was cut by 7 bases and J by 0 bases, with 13 bases left in between. The germline gives CDR1 MNHEY, CDR2 SVGEGT. The CDR3 loop reads CASMNSRSSYEQYF. In nucleotides, the CDR3 is TGTGCCAGCATGAATTCTCGGAGCTCCTACGAGCAGTACTTC.

The chain recombines TRBV6-5 with TRBJ2-7; perhaps TRBD1 as D (6 bases). The CDR3 totals 13 residues. From germline, CDR1 is MNHEY and CDR2 SVGAGI. Trimming pared 2 bases from V and 4 bases from J, leaving 9 bases between. The CDR3 reads CASSYTTGYEQYF. The CDR3 nucleotides read TGTGCCAGCAGTTACACGACAGGATACGAGCAGTACTTC.

The gene calls are TRBV20-1 and TRBJ2-3; a possible D gene is TRBD1 (6 bases). The CDR3 consists of 13 residues. Germline V gives CDR1 DFQATT, CDR2 SNEGSKA (reference sequence). CDR3 nucleotides: TGCACAACTAACAGGGCTTTCGCAGATACGCAGTATTTT. Protein product: CTTNRAFADTQYF.

This clonotype turned up a few times. The rearrangement uses TRBV15 and TRBJ1-2; 11 bases are shared with TRBD1. CDR1 LNHNV and CDR2 YYDKDF come from the germline V gene (reference sequence). V lost 2 bases and J lost 3; bases outside the gene matches: 5. CDR3 length: 16 residues. Written as DNA, the CDR3 is TGTGCCACCAGCAGACCCCTGGGACAGGGGGACTATGGCTACACCTTC. Its protein product is CATSRPLGQGDYGYTF.

The rearrangement uses TRBV20-1 and TRBJ1-1, with D tentatively TRBD1 (6 bases). The CDR3 has 14 amino acids. V was cut by 6 bases and J by 1 base, with 15 bases left in between. Per germline, CDR1 DFQATT and CDR2 SNEGSKA (reference sequence). The CDR3, as DNA: TGCAGTGCCACGAGACAGGCCTCGAACACTGAAGCTTTCTTT. Translated, it gives CSATRQASNTEAFF.

This clonotype was counted a few times. The chain carries TRBV27 and TRBJ1-6; D unclear. V lost 6 bases, J lost 7 bases, and 16 bases lay in between. Germline-derived CDR1 and CDR2 are MNHEY and SMNVEV (reference sequence). The CDR3 spans 15 residues. The CDR3 spells CASRSSELRNSPLHF. The CDR3 coding sequence is TGTGCCAGCAGATCTTCCGAGCTCCGGAATTCACCCCTCCACTTT.

A remark on this clonotype: Compared with germline, one end of the junction differs, possibly owing to a read error. The genes are TRBV6-5 and TRBJ1-5, with TRBD1 as a possible D gene (5 bases). The CDR3 is made up of 15 amino acids. In germline, CDR1 is MNHEY, CDR2 SVGAGI. CDR3 sequence: CVSSYSRAGDQPQHF. As DNA, the CDR3 is TGTGTCAGCAGTTACTCTAGGGCGGGGGATCAGCCCCAGCATTTT.

This clonotype was observed a handful of times. The chain joins TRBV21-1 to TRBJ1-1; the D call TRBD1 from the table was never checked on the DNA. TRBV21-1 is a documented pseudogene. The CDR3 has 15 residues. The CDR3 region is CASSKGGGGVTEAFF. CDR3 DNA: TGTGCCAGCAGCAAAGGGGGCGGCGGTGTCACTGAAGCTTTCTTT.

The rearrangement joins TRBV6-5 to TRBJ2-1; no reliable D call. CDR3 length equals 12 residues. Trimming removed 2 bases from V and 10 bases from J, with 9 bases in between. In germline, CDR1 is MNHEY, CDR2 SVGAGI. CDR3 bases: TGTGCCAGCAGTTACCGTGAACGGGAGCAGTTCTTC. Protein product: CASSYREREQFF.

There are a few counts of this clonotype. The V call is TRBV7-9, the J call TRBJ2-1, with unresolved D. Germline V gene data show CDR1 as SEHNR and CDR2 as FQNEAQ (reference sequence). V was shortened by 4 bases and J by 12 bases, with 10 bases between the two germline ends. This CDR3 has 11 residues. CDR3 residues: CASSYVSGQFF. The CDR3 DNA reads as TGTGCCAGCAGCTACGTATCAGGGCAGTTCTTC.

The CDR3 nucleotides are TGTGCCACCAGACGCGGGACAGGGAACGAGCAGTACTTC. As protein: CATRRGTGNEQYF. The chain couples TRBV15 to TRBJ2-7, with 9 nucleotides matching TRBD1. The ends lost 6 bases at V and 5 bases at J; junction bases unmatched: 5. CDR1 is LNHNV and CDR2 is YYDKDF in the germline V gene (reference sequence). This CDR3 has 13 amino acids.

In this sample, this clonotype turned up a few times. The chain carries TRBV6-5 and TRBJ1-2; 8 nucleotides agree with TRBD1. CDR1 MNHEY and CDR2 SVGAGI come from the germline V gene. The V and J ends lost 0 bases and 8 bases, in that order; junction bases with no gene match: 5. This CDR3 contains 14 residues. The CDR3 here is CASSYSGQGGGYTF. The DNA for the CDR3 is TGTGCCAGCAGTTACTCCGGACAGGGAGGAGGCTACACCTTC.

The chain employs TRBV15 and TRBJ1-3; D gene unclear. The CDR3 has 15 amino acids. CDR1 is LNHNV and CDR2 is YYDKDF in the germline V gene (reference sequence). V was cut by 0 bases and J by 0 bases, with 6 bases left in between. The CDR3 nucleotides are TGTGCCACCAGCAGAGATAGGCTCTCTGGAAACACCATATATTTT. Its translation: CATSRDRLSGNTIYF.

The gene calls are TRBV27 and TRBJ1-5, with 7 bases identical to TRBD1. The germline gives CDR1 MNHEY, CDR2 SMNVEV (reference sequence). V dropped 2 bases and J dropped 2; count of bases not matched to a gene: 6. The CDR3 consists of 16 residues. Here the CDR3 reads CASSLVTGVGNQPQHF. CDR3 sequence (DNA): TGTGCCAGCAGTTTAGTCACAGGGGTGGGCAATCAGCCCCAGCATTTT.

In DNA, the CDR3 is TGTGCCTGGAGTCATAAGATCAACCTATACGAGCAGTACTTC. It is translated as CAWSHKINLYEQYF. This rearrangement joins TRBV30 to TRBJ2-7; D is undetermined. Deletions cut 2 bases from V and 4 bases from J, with 15 bases between. The CDR3 totals 14 residues. The germline V gene has CDR1 GTSNPN and CDR2 SVGIG (reference sequence). The whole variable domain, remainder taken from reference TRBV30 and TRBJ2-7, is SQTIHQWPATLVQPVGSPLSLECTVEGTSNPNLYWYRQAAGRGLQLLFYSVGIGQISSEVPQNLSASRPQDRQFILSSKKLLLSDSGFYLCAWSHKINLYEQYFGPGTRLTVT.